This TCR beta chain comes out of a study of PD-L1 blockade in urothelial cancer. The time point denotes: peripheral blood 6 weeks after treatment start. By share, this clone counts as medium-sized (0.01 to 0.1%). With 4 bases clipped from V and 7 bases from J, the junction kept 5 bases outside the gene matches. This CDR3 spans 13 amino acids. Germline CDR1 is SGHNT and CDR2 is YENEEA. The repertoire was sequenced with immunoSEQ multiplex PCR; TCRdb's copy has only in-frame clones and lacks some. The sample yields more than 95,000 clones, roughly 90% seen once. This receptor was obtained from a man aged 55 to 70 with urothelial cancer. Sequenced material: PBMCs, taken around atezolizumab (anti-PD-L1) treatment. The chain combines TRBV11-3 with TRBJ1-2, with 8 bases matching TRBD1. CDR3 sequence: CASSSRTGPGYTF. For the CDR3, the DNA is TGTGCCAGCAGCTCTCGGACAGGGCCTGGCTACACCTTC.